The 26 T cell receptor beta chains given below trace back to one sample, sequenced in a study of blood T cell repertoires in COVID-19. Sequenced by immunoSEQ multiplex PCR; TCRdb stores in-frame clones only, minus some. The data show tens of thousands of clones, roughly 84% seen once. The sample comprised peripheral blood. These receptor sequences come from a man aged 65-85 years with acute or convalescent COVID-19.

This clone was counted between two and nine times. The V call is TRBV7-2, the J call TRBJ2-5, with D hard to call. Trimming took 5 bases from V and 2 from J, leaving 12 bases between them. CDR3 length equals 14 residues. Germline values: CDR1 SGHTA, CDR2 FQGNSA. The CDR3 spells CASSPPVAQETQYF. DNA of the CDR3: TGTGCCAGCAGCCCGCCGGTTGCACAAGAGACCCAGTACTTC.

CDR3 loop: CASSPLERSGYTF. The CDR3 DNA sequence: TGTGCCAGCTCACCACTCGAGCGCAGTGGCTACACCTTC. The V gene is TRBV18, the J gene TRBJ1-2; D is unclear. V dropped 1 base and J dropped 7 bases, with 10 bases sitting between them. CDR1 is KGHSH and CDR2 is LQKENI in the germline V gene. The CDR3 runs 13 residues. The variable domain in full, with the rest retrieved from reference TRBV18 and TRBJ1-2, is NAGVMQNPRHLVRRRGQEARLRCSPMKGHSHVYWYRQLPEEGLKFMVYLQKENIIDESGMPKERFSAEFPKEGPSILRIQQVVRGDSAAYFCASSPLERSGYTFGSGTRLTVV.

There are many counts of this clone. V and J are TRBV4-2 and TRBJ1-1; the D is unclear. The V gene lost 4 bases and the J gene lost 6 bases, with 18 bases spanning the gap. This CDR3 region has 15 residues. Germline V lookup: CDR1 LGHNA, CDR2 YNFKEQ. CDR3 amino acids: CASSLDRREEAEAFF. Here the CDR3 DNA reads TGTGCCAGCAGCCTAGACCGACGGGAGGAAGCTGAAGCTTTCTTT.

The rearrangement joins TRBV5-1 to TRBJ1-2; D gene unclear. The CDR3 runs to 15 residues. CDR1 is SGHRS, CDR2 YFSETQ, per germline. Trimming took 0 bases from V and 0 from J, leaving 9 bases between them. The CDR3 sequence: CASSLALETNYGYTF. In nucleotides, the CDR3 is TGCGCCAGCAGCTTGGCCCTTGAGACTAACTATGGCTACACCTTC.

V gene TRBV30 combines with J gene TRBJ1-4; the match to TRBD1 covers 7 bases. Trimming removed 7 bases from V and 3 bases from J; junction bases left unmatched: 5. Germline CDR1 reads GTSNPN; CDR2 reads SVGIG (reference sequence). The CDR3 is made up of 13 amino acids. The CDR3 DNA follows: TGTGCCTCAAGACAGGGCGCTAATGAAAAACTGTTTTTT. Amino acid sequence: CASRQGANEKLFF.

The rearrangement joins TRBV3-1 (or the pseudogene TRBV3-2) to TRBJ1-4, with D possibly being TRBD1 (6 bases). Germline CDR1 LGHDT, CDR2 YNNKEL (reference sequence). CDR3 length: 19 amino acids. Trimming shortened V by 4 bases and J by 0 bases, and 21 bases separated the two germline ends. The CDR3 spells CASSPVGGGEFATNEKLFF. CDR3 bases: TGTGCCAGCAGCCCGGTCGGCGGGGGCGAATTTGCAACTAATGAAAAACTGTTTTTT.

The gene calls are TRBV27 and TRBJ2-7; TRBD2 aligns across 9 bases. J gave up 7 bases and V 6 bases, and 16 bases lay outside the gene matches. CDR3 length: 16 amino acids. CDR1 and CDR2 (germline): MNHEY, SMNVEV (reference sequence). As DNA, the CDR3 is TGTGCCAGCAGGACTAGCGGCCTTTCGAGACTACGAGAGCAGTACTTC. Protein product: CASRTSGLSRLREQYF.

In this sample, this clone turned up a few times. The V call is TRBV6-5, the J call TRBJ2-1, with 11 bases identical to TRBD2. In germline, CDR1 is MNHEY, CDR2 SVGAGI. The CDR3 has 15 residues. V lost 7 bases, J lost 6 bases, and 8 bases stayed unmatched. The CDR3 DNA is TGTGCCAGCATCAAGGGACTAGCGGAATCCAATGAGCAGTTCTTC. Its protein product is CASIKGLAESNEQFF.

The chain joins TRBV7-3 to TRBJ2-1, with 9 positions matching TRBD1. The CDR3 is 16 amino acids. Trimming took 5 bases from V and 4 from J; bases not matched to a gene: 9. Germline CDR1 and CDR2: SGHTA and FQGTGA. Here the CDR3 DNA reads TGTGCCAGCAGCCGACAAGGACAGGGGCGGTACAATGAGCAGTTCTTC. It translates to CASSRQGQGRYNEQFF. The whole variable domain, remainder taken from reference TRBV7-3 and TRBJ2-1, is GAGVSQTPSNKVTEKGKYVELRCDPISGHTALYWYRQSLGQGPEFLIYFQGTGAADDSGLPNDRFFAVRPEGSVSTLKIQRTERGDSAVYLCASSRQGQGRYNEQFFGPGTRLTVL.

The J gene is TRBJ1-1, the V gene TRBV10-1, with D perhaps TRBD1 (5 bases). V lost 4 bases, J lost 5 bases, and 11 bases lay in between. This CDR3 has 13 amino acids. Germline lookup yields CDR1 WNHNN and CDR2 SYGVQD (reference sequence). CDR3 loop: CASSADSMTEAFF. The CDR3 DNA is TGCGCCAGCAGTGCAGACAGTATGACTGAAGCTTTCTTT.

This clone occurred a few times. The CDR3 loop reads CASSPTGTGGGEAFF. The DNA of the CDR3 is TGTGCCAGCAGCCCGACCGGGACAGGGGGCGGTGAAGCTTTCTTT. The chain recombines TRBV11-2 with TRBJ1-1; 12 bases fit TRBD1. CDR1 is SGHAT and CDR2 is FQNNGV in the germline V gene. The length of the CDR3 is 15 residues. J was trimmed by 7 bases and V by 5 bases; bases with no gene match: 8.

The rearrangement links TRBV25-1 to TRBJ2-2, with a possible D match to TRBD1 (6 bases). Trimming pared 3 bases from V and 3 bases from J, leaving 8 bases between. There are 14 residues in the CDR3. CDR1 MGHDK and CDR2 SYGVNS come from the germline V gene. The CDR3 bases are TGTGCCAGCAGTGAGGCAGGGGACACCGGGGAGCTGTTTTTT. Translating gives CASSEAGDTGELFF.

The V and J genes are TRBV27 and TRBJ2-3; TRBD2 matches at 10 bases. Germline CDR1 is MNHEY and CDR2 is SMNVEV (reference sequence). The ends lost 3 bases at V and 8 bases at J; junction bases unmatched: 11. The CDR3 is made up of 16 amino acids. The CDR3 sequence: CASSLTELAGPSTQYF. The CDR3 DNA reads as TGTGCCAGCAGTTTGACCGAACTAGCGGGACCGAGTACGCAGTATTTT.

This chain uses TRBV28 with TRBJ2-7; 12 bases map to TRBD2. The CDR3 runs to 15 residues. The germline gives CDR1 MDHEN, CDR2 SYDVKM. The V segment lost 6 bases and the J segment 9 bases; nucleotides outside the gene matches: 12. The CDR3 protein is CASRPRLAGVGGQYF. The CDR3 region has the DNA TGTGCCAGCAGACCCAGACTAGCGGGAGTGGGGGGGCAGTACTTC.

The chain is built from TRBV28 and TRBJ1-6; D is undetermined. Trimming stripped 3 bases from V and 1 base from J, with 13 bases between. The CDR3 runs to 17 residues. Looked up from germline, CDR1 is MDHEN and CDR2 is SYDVKM. The CDR3 bases are TGTGCCAGCAGTTTCGAGGCCACTGGTTCCTATAATTCACCCCTCCACTTT. As protein: CASSFEATGSYNSPLHF.

This chain links TRBV19 with TRBJ1-1; D remains ambiguous. This CDR3 is built from 14 residues. The germline V and J ends were trimmed by 4 bases and 1 base, with 10 bases remaining between them. The V gene's germline CDR1 is LNHDA and CDR2 SQIVND (reference sequence). The CDR3 DNA reads as TGTGCCAGTAGTACTCGCGCGAGGAACACTGAAGCTTTCTTT. Its protein is CASSTRARNTEAFF.

This chain joins TRBV10-2 and TRBJ2-7; TRBD2 matches at 10 bases. The CDR3 consists of 13 residues. With V trimmed by 8 bases and J by 2 bases, 3 bases remained unmatched. CDR1 and CDR2 from the germline V gene are WSHSY and SAAADI. The CDR3 loop reads CASGTSDAYEQYF. CDR3 bases: TGCGCCAGCGGGACTAGCGACGCCTACGAGCAGTACTTC.

The CDR3 spells CATHRAGANVLTF. In DNA form, the CDR3 reads TGTGCCACCCACAGGGCGGGGGCCAACGTCCTGACTTTC. V usage is TRBV6-5 and J usage is TRBJ2-6; the D gene is possibly TRBD1 (6 bases). Germline CDR1 and CDR2: MNHEY and SVGAGI. The CDR3 is 13 residues long. Deletions cut 10 bases from V and 4 bases from J, with 11 bases between.

The V call is TRBV7-9, the J call TRBJ1-6, with D maybe TRBD1 (6 bases). Germline lookup yields CDR1 SEHNR and CDR2 FQNEAQ (reference sequence). V was trimmed by 5 bases and J by 13 bases, leaving 12 bases between them. This CDR3 region has 12 residues. In DNA form, the CDR3 reads TGTGCCAGCAGCGAGCCCCAGGGGCCCCTCCACTTT. Translating gives CASSEPQGPLHF.

V and J are TRBV11-1 and TRBJ2-1, with TRBD2 matching over 9 bases. Germline V gives CDR1 SGHAT, CDR2 FQDESV (reference sequence). V shed 3 bases, J shed 6 bases, and the junction held 3 bases outside the gene matches. CDR3 length: 14 amino acids. The chain's CDR3 is CASSFSGSFNEQFF. CDR3 nucleotides: TGTGCCAGCAGCTTTAGCGGGAGCTTCAATGAGCAGTTCTTC.

The chain carries TRBV3-1 (or the pseudogene TRBV3-2) and TRBJ2-2; 9 bases align to TRBD2. CDR3 length: 15 residues. Germline V gene data show CDR1 as LGHDT and CDR2 as YNNKEL (reference sequence). V lost 9 bases, J lost 1 base, and 6 bases stayed unmatched. The CDR3 DNA reads as TGTGCCAGTAAGGATAGCGGGAGGAACACCGGGGAGCTGTTTTTT. Protein sequence: CASKDSGRNTGELFF.

The chain has TRBV7-9 and TRBJ2-3; maybe TRBD1 (5 bases). This CDR3 region has 15 residues. CDR1 is SEHNR and CDR2 is FQNEAQ in the germline V gene (reference sequence). V lost 6 bases to trimming and J lost 2 bases, with 15 bases between them. CDR3 DNA: TGTGCCAGCAGACAAGACAGCAAGGTCACAGATACGCAGTATTTT. Encoded protein: CASRQDSKVTDTQYF. Supplemented by reference TRBV7-9 and TRBJ2-3, the full variable domain reads DTGVSQNPRHKITKRGQNVTFRCDPISEHNRLYWYRQTLGQGPEFLTYFQNEAQLEKSRLLSDRFSAERPKGSFSTLEIQRTEQGDSAMYLCASRQDSKVTDTQYFGPGTRLTVL.

This clone was counted a few times. This chain uses TRBV28 with TRBJ1-4; perhaps TRBD1 as D (6 bases). V was trimmed by 4 bases and J by 10 bases, leaving 22 bases between them. Germline V gene lookup returns CDR1 MDHEN and CDR2 SYDVKM. The CDR3 totals 16 residues. CDR3: CASSSPRRTGGRKLFF. Here the CDR3 DNA reads TGTGCCAGCAGTTCCCCCCGTAGGACCGGGGGGCGAAAACTGTTTTTT. Variable domain in full (rest from reference TRBV28 and TRBJ1-4): DVKVTQSSRYLVKRTGEKVFLECVQDMDHENMFWYRQDPGLGLRLIYFSYDVKMKEKGDIPEGYSVSREKKERFSLILESASTNQTSMYLCASSSPRRTGGRKLFFGSGTQLSVL.

V and J are TRBV11-2 and TRBJ1-6; 7 bases match TRBD1. With 5 bases clipped from V and 3 bases from J, the junction kept 4 bases outside the gene matches. This CDR3 is 15 amino acids long. CDR1 SGHAT and CDR2 FQNNGV come from the germline V gene. In nucleotides, the CDR3 is TGTGCCAGCAGCCCTTCAGGGGGCTATAATTCACCCCTCCACTTT. The encoded protein is CASSPSGGYNSPLHF. Drawing the rest from reference TRBV11-2 and TRBJ1-6, the complete variable domain is EAGVAQSPRYKIIEKRQSVAFWCNPISGHATLYWYQQILGQGPKLLIQFQNNGVVDDSQLPKDRFSAERLKGVDSTLKIQPAKLEDSAVYLCASSPSGGYNSPLHFGNGTRLTVT.

This clone was picked up one time. The CDR3 DNA reads as TGTGCCAGCACCTTGCAGGCAGATTATAATTCACCCCTCCACTTT. It specifies CASTLQADYNSPLHF. The rearrangement links TRBV11-2 to TRBJ1-6; D ambiguous. The CDR3 consists of 15 residues. CDR1 is SGHAT and CDR2 is FQNNGV in the germline V gene. The germline V and J ends were trimmed by 7 bases and 4 bases, with 14 bases remaining between them. Complete variable domain (other parts from reference TRBV11-2 and TRBJ1-6): EAGVAQSPRYKIIEKRQSVAFWCNPISGHATLYWYQQILGQGPKLLIQFQNNGVVDDSQLPKDRFSAERLKGVDSTLKIQPAKLEDSAVYLCASTLQADYNSPLHFGNGTRLTVT.

The chain recombines TRBV19 with TRBJ1-5; 9 nucleotides line up with TRBD1. V was clipped by 5 bases and J by 4 bases; unmatched bases: 6. Germline V gene sequence: CDR1 LNHDA, CDR2 SQIVND (reference sequence). The CDR3 is made up of 15 amino acids. This CDR3 is CASSGGTGMNQPQHF. CDR3 nucleotides: TGTGCCAGTAGTGGAGGGACAGGGATGAATCAGCCCCAGCATTTT.